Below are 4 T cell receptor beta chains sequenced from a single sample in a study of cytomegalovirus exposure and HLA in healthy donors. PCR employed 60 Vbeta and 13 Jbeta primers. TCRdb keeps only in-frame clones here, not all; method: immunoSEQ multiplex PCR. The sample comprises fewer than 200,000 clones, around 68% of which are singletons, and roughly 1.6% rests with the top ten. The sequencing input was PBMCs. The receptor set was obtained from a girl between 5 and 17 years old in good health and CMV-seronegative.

The CDR3 region is CASSLDRGGYTF. The CDR3 nucleotides read TGCGCCAGCAGCTTGGACAGGGGCGGCTACACCTTC. The chain joins TRBV5-1 to TRBJ1-2, with 7 bases fitting TRBD1. Germline lookup yields CDR1 SGHRS and CDR2 YFSETQ. This CDR3 is built from 12 residues. Germline trimming cut 0 bases from V and 8 bases from J; bases unmatched to any gene: 1.

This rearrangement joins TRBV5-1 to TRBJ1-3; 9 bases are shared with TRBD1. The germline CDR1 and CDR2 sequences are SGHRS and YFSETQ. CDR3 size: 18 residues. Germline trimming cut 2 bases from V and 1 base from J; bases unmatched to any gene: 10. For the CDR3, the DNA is TGCGCCAGCAGCTTTTTCACCTCCGGGACAGGGTCTGGAAACACCATATATTTT. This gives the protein CASSFFTSGTGSGNTIYF.

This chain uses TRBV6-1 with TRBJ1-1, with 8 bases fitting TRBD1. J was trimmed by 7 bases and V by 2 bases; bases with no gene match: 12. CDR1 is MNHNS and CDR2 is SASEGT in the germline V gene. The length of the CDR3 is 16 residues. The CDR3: CASSELRTGGPVEAFF. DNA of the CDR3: TGTGCCAGCAGTGAATTAAGAACAGGGGGACCGGTTGAAGCTTTCTTT.

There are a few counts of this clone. CDR3 sequence: CASSPGGNSNQPQHF. In DNA form, the CDR3 reads TGTGCCAGCTCGCCAGGGGGAAATAGCAATCAGCCCCAGCATTTT. The V and J genes are TRBV9 and TRBJ1-5; 7 nucleotides agree with TRBD1. The V segment lost 7 bases and the J segment 0 bases; nucleotides outside the gene matches: 7. This CDR3 is built from 15 residues. Germline V gene sequence: CDR1 SGDLS, CDR2 YYNGEE.